The T cell receptor beta chain under discussion was sequenced for a study of post-analysis software for immune sequencing data. Study results and caveats: Controls had lower frequencies than patients of about 5 TRBV segments, which included TRBV5-6, TRBV5-1 and TRBV20-1.

Prepared TCR beta cDNA libraries contained unique molecular identifiers. MiXCR, run by TCRdb on the PCR reads, gives a single entry per CDR3 protein. The data contain 750,000 to 950,000 distinct CDR3 sequences, 53% of them seen just once; the ten biggest clones take up roughly 4.4%. This clonotype was observed a handful of times. Its antigen is as yet unknown. Germline V gene lookup returns CDR1 SQVTM and CDR2 ANQGSEA. Trimming took 0 bases from V and 9 from J, leaving 8 bases between them. The CDR3 consists of 11 residues. This sequence joins TRBV29-1 and TRBJ1-1; no firm D call. The sequenced sample consisted of blood. The TCR comes from a girl aged 5 to 17 with multiple sclerosis. CDR3 loop: CSVEDRPKAFF. CDR3 DNA: TGCAGCGTTGAAGATCGGCCGAAAGCTTTCTTT. Variable domain in full (rest from reference TRBV29-1 and TRBJ1-1): SAVISQKPSRDICQRGTSLTIQCQVDSQVTMMFWYRQQPGQSLTLIATANQGSEATYESGFVIDKFPISRPNLTFSTLTVSNMSPEDSSIYLCSVEDRPKAFFGQGTRLTVV.